Below are 3 T cell receptor beta chains sequenced from a single sample in a study of regulatory T cells in long-lasting Graves disease. Time point in this sample: persistent/refractory GD, antithyroid drugs over 5 years with positive TRAb. PBMC RNA served as the TCR library source. Both iRepertoire HTBI primers and Arm-PCR of CDR3 regions were used to build the TCR beta libraries. TCRdb itself ran the multiplex PCR reads through MiXCR, one entry per CDR3 protein. The sample has fewer than 400,000 distinct CDR3 sequences; around a fifth are singletons. Sequenced material: peripheral blood mononuclear cells (PBMCs), taken when the disease was refractory, from a patient treated with antithyroid drugs. The receptors were gathered from a female donor with Graves disease.

To note about this clonotype: A read error may explain this, as a much larger clone is one base away. The chain couples TRBV27 to TRBJ1-5, with D possibly TRBD1 on 6 matching bases. CDR1 and CDR2 from the germline V gene are MNHEY and SMNVEV (reference sequence). The CDR3 length is 14 residues. Written as DNA, the CDR3 is TGTGCCGGCAGTTTAGGGCAGGGGAGGCAGCCCCAGCATTTT. Its protein is CAGSLGQGRQPQHF.

This clonotype was counted at least ten times. V and J are TRBV7-2 and TRBJ2-5; 10 bases are a match to TRBD2. Germline lookup yields CDR1 SGHTA and CDR2 FQGNSA. V dropped 4 bases and J dropped 4; count of bases not matched to a gene: 9. The CDR3 runs 16 residues. CDR3 sequence reads: CASSSGLAIGVETQYF. CDR3 bases: TGTGCCAGCAGCTCGGGACTAGCGATAGGGGTAGAGACCCAGTACTTC. Together with reference TRBV7-2 and TRBJ2-5, the CDR3 gives the full variable domain: GAGVSQSPSNKVTEKGKDVELRCDPISGHTALYWYRQSLGQGLEFLIYFQGNSAPDKSGLPSDRFSAERTGGSVSTLTIQRTQQEDSAVYLCASSSGLAIGVETQYFGPGTRLLVL.

This clonotype was recorded at least ten times. V usage is TRBV29-1 and J usage is TRBJ2-7, with D possibly matching TRBD2 (6 bases). CDR1 and CDR2 (germline): SQVTM, ANQGSEA. V was trimmed by 6 bases and J by 0 bases, leaving 15 bases between them. This CDR3 has 14 amino acids. The CDR3 sequence: CSVPGTYPSYEQYF. CDR3 nucleotides: TGCAGCGTACCCGGGACTTATCCCTCCTACGAGCAGTACTTC.